This record covers a single TCR beta chain. This entry is derived from a study of technical replicates of blood from several donors. There are 15 residues in the CDR3. V was cut by 4 bases and J by 2 bases, with 12 bases left in between. CDR1 and CDR2 (germline): ENHRY, SYGVKD. The repertoire was sequenced with immunoSEQ multiplex PCR; TCRdb's copy has only in-frame clones and lacks some. The sample lists over 10,000 clones; over 85% were seen once. The chain is built from TRBV10-3 and TRBJ1-3, with a tentative D call TRBD1 (5 bases). The source is a human donor in good health. Sequenced: PBMCs. Written as DNA, the CDR3 is TGTGCCATCAGTGGATGGGGGGAGACTGGAAACACCATATATTTT. This sequence encodes CAISGWGETGNTIYF.